The clone carrying this T cell receptor (beta chain) came up a few times. The antigen is undetermined. The source of the sample is a study of T-cell memory formation after mild COVID-19. The CDR3 runs 15 residues. Trimming shortened V by 0 bases and J by 0 bases, and 9 bases separated the two germline ends. The V gene's germline CDR1 is SGHDT and CDR2 YYEEEE. General study results and limits: Pre-infection memory contained some responding clones, which suggested that cross-reactive memory had joined.

MiXCR, applied by TCRdb to the 5' RACE reads, yields one record per CDR3 protein. The data contain about 320,000 distinct CDR3 sequences, approximately 14% of them singletons. The genes are TRBV5-6 and TRBJ1-1; the D is unclear. Input material: PBMCs or a T cell subset sorted from them (not recorded which). The TCR originated in a man aged 18 to 35 who had mild COVID-19 (a few samples of this study predate the infection). Cell type and time point are not known. CDR3 protein: CASSLVGNLNTEAFF. The CDR3 nucleotides read TGTGCCAGCAGCTTGGTAGGGAACTTGAACACTGAAGCTTTCTTT. Complete variable domain (other parts from reference TRBV5-6 and TRBJ1-1): DAGVTQSPTHLIKTRGQQVTLRCSPKSGHDTVSWYQQALGQGPQFIFQYYEEEERQRGNFPDRFSGHQFPNYSSELNVNALLLGDSALYLCASSLVGNLNTEAFFGQGTRLTVV.